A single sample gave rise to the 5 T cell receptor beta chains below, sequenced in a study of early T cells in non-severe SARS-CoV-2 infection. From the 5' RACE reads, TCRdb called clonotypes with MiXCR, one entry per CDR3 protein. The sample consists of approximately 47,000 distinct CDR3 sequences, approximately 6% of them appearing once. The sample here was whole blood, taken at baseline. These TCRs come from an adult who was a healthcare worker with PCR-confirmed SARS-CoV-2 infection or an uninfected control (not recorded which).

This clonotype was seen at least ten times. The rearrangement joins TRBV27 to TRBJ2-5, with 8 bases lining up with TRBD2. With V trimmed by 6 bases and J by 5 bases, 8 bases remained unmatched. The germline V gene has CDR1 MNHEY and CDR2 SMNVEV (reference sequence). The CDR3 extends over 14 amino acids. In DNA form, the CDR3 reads TGTGCCAGCAGCCCCGGGGGGGCATGGGAGACCCAGTACTTC. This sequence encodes CASSPGGAWETQYF.

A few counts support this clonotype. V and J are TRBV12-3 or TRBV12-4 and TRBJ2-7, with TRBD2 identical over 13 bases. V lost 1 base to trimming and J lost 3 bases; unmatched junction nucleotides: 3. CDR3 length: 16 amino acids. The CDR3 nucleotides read TGTGCCAGCAGTTTAGTGCGGACTAGCGGGAGCTACGAGCAGTACTTC. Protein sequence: CASSLVRTSGSYEQYF.

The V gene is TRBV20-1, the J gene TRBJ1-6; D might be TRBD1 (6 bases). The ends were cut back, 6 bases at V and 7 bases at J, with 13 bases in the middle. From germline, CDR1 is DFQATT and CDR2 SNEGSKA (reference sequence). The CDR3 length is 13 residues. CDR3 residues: CSALTGSNSPLHF. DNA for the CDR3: TGCAGTGCCCTTACAGGGAGCAATTCACCCCTCCACTTT.

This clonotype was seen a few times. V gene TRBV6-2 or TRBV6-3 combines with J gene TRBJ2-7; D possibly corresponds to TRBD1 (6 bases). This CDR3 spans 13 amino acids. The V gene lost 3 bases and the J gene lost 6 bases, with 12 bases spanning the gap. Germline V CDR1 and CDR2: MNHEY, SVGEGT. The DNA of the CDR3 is TGTGCCAGCAGTTATCCCGGACAGCCCGAGCAGTACTTC. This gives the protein CASSYPGQPEQYF.

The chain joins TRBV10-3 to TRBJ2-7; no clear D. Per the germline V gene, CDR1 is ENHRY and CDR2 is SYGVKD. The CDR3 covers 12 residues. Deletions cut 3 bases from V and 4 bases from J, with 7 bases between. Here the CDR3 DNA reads TGTGCCATCAGTGACACCGAGTACGAGCAGTACTTC. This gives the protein CAISDTEYEQYF.